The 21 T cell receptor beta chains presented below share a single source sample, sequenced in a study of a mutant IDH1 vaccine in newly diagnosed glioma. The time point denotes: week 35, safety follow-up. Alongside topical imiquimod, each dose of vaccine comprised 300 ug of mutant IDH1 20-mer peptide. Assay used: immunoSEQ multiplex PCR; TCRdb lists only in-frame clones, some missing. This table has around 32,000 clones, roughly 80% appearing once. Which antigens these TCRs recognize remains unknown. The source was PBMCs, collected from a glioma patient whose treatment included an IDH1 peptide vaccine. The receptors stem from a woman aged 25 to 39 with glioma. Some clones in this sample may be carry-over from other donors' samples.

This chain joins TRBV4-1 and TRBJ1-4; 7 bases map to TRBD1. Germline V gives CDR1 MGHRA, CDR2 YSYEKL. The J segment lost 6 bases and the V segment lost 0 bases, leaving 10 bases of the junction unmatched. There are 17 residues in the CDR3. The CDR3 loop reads CASSQEGGQARDEKLFF. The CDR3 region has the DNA TGCGCCAGCAGCCAAGAGGGTGGACAGGCGAGGGATGAAAAACTGTTTTTT.

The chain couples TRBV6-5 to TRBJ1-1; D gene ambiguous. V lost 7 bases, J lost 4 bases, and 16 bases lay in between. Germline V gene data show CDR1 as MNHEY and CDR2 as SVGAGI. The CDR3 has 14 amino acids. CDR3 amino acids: CASTPTGIRTEAFF. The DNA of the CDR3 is TGTGCCAGCACCCCAACCGGGATTCGCACTGAAGCTTTCTTT.

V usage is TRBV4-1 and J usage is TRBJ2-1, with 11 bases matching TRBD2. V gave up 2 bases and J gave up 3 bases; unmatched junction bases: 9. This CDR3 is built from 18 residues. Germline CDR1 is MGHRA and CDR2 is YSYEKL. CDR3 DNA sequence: TGCGCCAGCAGCCAAAAGGGCTCCACTAGCGGGGGCTACAATGAGCAGTTCTTC. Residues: CASSQKGSTSGGYNEQFF.

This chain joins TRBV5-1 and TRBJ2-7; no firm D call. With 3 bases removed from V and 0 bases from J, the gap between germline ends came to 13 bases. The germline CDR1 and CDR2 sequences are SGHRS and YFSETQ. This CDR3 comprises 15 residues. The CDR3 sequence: CASSSNSAASYEQYF. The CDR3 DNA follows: TGCGCCAGCAGCTCCAACAGTGCCGCCTCCTACGAGCAGTACTTC. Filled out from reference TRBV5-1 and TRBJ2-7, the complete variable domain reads KAGVTQTPRYLIKTRGQQVTLSCSPISGHRSVSWYQQTPGQGLQFLFEYFSETQRNKGNFPGRFSGRQFSNSRSEMNVSTLELGDSALYLCASSSNSAASYEQYFGPGTRLTVT.

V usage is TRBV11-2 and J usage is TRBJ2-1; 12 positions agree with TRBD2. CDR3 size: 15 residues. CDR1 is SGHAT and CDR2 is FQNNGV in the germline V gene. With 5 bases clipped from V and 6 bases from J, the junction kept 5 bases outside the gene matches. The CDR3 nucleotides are TGTGCCAGCAGCCTACGACTAGCGGGAGTCAATGAGCAGTTCTTC. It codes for CASSLRLAGVNEQFF.

The CDR3 nucleotides read TGTGCCAGCAGCCCGACAGGGGGCACAGATACGCAGTATTTT. Translation: CASSPTGGTDTQYF. The chain links TRBV2 to TRBJ2-3, with TRBD1 matching 8 bases. V shed 6 bases, J shed 1 base, and the junction held 3 bases outside the gene matches. The CDR3 has 14 amino acids. Germline V gives CDR1 SNHLY, CDR2 FYNNEI.

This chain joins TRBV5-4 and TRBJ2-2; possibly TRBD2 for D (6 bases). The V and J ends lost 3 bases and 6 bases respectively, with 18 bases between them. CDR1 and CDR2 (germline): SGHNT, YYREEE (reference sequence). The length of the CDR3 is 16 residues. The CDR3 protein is CASSSGGGIGAGELFF. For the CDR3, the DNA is TGTGCCAGCAGCTCCGGTGGGGGGATAGGGGCCGGGGAGCTGTTTTTT.

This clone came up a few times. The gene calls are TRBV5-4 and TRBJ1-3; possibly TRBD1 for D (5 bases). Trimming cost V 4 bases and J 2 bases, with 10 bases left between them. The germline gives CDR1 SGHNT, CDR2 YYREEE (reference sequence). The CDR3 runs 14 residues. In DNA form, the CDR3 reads TGTGCCAGCAGCCTCCAGGGAACTGGAAACACCATATATTTT. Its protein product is CASSLQGTGNTIYF.

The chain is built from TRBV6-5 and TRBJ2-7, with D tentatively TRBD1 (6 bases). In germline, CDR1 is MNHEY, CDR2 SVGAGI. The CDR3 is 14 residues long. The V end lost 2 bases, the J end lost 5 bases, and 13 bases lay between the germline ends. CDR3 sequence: CASSYGTGFDEQYF. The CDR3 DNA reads TGTGCCAGCAGTTACGGAACAGGGTTCGACGAGCAGTACTTC.

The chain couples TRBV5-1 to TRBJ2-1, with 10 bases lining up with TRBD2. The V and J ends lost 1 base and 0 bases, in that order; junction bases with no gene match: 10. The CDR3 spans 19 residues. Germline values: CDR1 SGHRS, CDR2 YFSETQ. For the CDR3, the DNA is TGCGCCAGCAGCTTGTTGCCTAGCGGGAGAACCTCCTCCTACAATGAGCAGTTCTTC. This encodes CASSLLPSGRTSSYNEQFF.

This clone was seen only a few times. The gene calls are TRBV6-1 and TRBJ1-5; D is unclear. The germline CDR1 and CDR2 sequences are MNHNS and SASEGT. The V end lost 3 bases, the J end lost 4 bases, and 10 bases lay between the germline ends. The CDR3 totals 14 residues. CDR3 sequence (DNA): TGTGCCAGCAGTGAGGGTTCGTGGAATCAGCCCCAGCATTTT. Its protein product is CASSEGSWNQPQHF.

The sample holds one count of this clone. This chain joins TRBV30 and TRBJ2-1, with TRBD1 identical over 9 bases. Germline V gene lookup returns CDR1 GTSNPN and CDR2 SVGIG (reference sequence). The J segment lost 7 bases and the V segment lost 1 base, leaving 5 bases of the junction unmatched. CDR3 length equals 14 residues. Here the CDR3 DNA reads TGTGCCTGGAGTGGAGGGACAGGGTTGAATGAGCAGTTCTTC. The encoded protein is CAWSGGTGLNEQFF.

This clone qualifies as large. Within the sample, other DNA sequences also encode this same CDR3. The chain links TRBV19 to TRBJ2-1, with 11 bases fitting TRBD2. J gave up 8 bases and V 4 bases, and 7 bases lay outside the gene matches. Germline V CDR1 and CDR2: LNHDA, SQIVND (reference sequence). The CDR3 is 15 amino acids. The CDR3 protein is CASSRTSGSLDEQFF. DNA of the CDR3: TGTGCCAGTAGTAGAACTAGCGGGAGTTTGGATGAGCAGTTCTTC.

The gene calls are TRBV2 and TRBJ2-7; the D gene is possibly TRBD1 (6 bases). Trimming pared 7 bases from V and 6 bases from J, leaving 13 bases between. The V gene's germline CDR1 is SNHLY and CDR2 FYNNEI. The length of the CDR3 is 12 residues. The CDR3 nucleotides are TGTGCCAGCAACGGGCAGGGGCCCGAGCAGTACTTC. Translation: CASNGQGPEQYF.

The DNA of the CDR3 is TGTGCCAGTAGTCCGGAGGACAGCTACACAGATACGCAGTATTTT. Its protein is CASSPEDSYTDTQYF. The genes are TRBV19 and TRBJ2-3; tentatively, D is TRBD1 (6 bases). Trimming removed 5 bases from V and 2 bases from J, with 14 bases in between. The CDR3 has 15 residues. CDR1 is LNHDA and CDR2 is SQIVND in the germline V gene (reference sequence).

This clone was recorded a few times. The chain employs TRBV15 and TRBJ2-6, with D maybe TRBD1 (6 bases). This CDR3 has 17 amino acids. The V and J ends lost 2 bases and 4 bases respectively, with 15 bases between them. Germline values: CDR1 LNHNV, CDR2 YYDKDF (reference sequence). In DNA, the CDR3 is TGTGCCACCAGCAGATCAGGGGCTCGGCCCGGGGCCAACGTCCTGACTTTC. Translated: CATSRSGARPGANVLTF. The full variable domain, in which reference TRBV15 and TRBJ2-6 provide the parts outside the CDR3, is DAMVIQNPRYQVTQFGKPVTLSCSQTLNHNVMYWYQQKSSQAPKLLFHYYDKDFNNEADTPDNFQSRRPNTSFCFLDIRSPGLGDTAMYLCATSRSGARPGANVLTFGAGSRLTVL.

The CDR3 here is CASSQDPLSGLTF. CDR3 sequence (DNA): TGTGCCAGCAGCCAAGACCCACTATCAGGGCTCACCTTC. The V and J genes are TRBV14 and TRBJ1-2, with D maybe TRBD1 (5 bases). The CDR3 spans 13 residues. Trimming removed 0 bases at V and 13 bases at J, with 15 bases between. Germline V gene lookup returns CDR1 SGHDN and CDR2 FVKESK.

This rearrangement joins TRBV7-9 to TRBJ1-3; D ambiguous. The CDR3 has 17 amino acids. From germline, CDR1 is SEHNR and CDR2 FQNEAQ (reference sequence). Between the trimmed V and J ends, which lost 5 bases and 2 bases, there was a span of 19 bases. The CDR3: CASSPSGAGLTGNTIYF. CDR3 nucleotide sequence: TGTGCCAGCAGCCCAAGTGGAGCAGGACTAACTGGAAACACCATATATTTT.

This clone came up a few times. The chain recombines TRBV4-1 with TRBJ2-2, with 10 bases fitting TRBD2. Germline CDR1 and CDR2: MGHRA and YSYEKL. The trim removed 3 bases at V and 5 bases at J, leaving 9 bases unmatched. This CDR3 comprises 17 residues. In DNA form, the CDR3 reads TGCGCCAGCAGCCACGTAGATATGGGACTAGCGACCGGGGAGCTGTTTTTT. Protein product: CASSHVDMGLATGELFF.

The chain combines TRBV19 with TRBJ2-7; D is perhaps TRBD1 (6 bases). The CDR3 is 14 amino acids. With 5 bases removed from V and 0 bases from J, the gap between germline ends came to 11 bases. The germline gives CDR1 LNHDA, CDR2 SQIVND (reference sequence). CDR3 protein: CASSPGQSSYEQYF. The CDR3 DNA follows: TGTGCCAGTAGTCCAGGACAGAGCTCCTACGAGCAGTACTTC.

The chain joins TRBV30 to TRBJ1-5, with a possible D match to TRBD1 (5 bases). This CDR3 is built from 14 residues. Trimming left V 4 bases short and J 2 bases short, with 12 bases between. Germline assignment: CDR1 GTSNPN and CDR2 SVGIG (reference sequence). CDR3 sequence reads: CAWTGGLGNQPQHF. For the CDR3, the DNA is TGTGCCTGGACGGGGGGTCTGGGCAATCAGCCCCAGCATTTT.